These T cell receptor beta chains were read from a single sample in a study of shared clonotypes between healthy human individuals. TCRdb's copy holds only in-frame clones and misses some; the assay was immunoSEQ multiplex PCR. The sample shows about 2.3 million clones, 93% of them seen only once. The specimen was naive CD4+ T cells from PBMCs. The source of these receptors is a man between 18 and 35 years old in good health. Some clones in this sample may be carry-over from other donors' samples. Both conserved end residues are part of each CDR3. A D gene is named only where the DNA matches it firmly. A row's size may be missing; if present it is once, few, many or a size class.

d_call j_call clone_size v_call cdr3_length cdr3_aa cdr3_nt
TRBD1 TRBJ1-2 . TRBV5-1 18 CASSPQGVRRAVNYGYTF TGCGCCAGCAGCCCCCAGGGGGTGAGGCGGGCCGTTAACTATGGCTACACCTTC
. TRBJ2-7 . TRBV27 14 CASSLRREVGEQYF TGTGCCAGCAGTTTACGGCGGGAAGTGGGCGAGCAGTACTTC
. TRBJ1-2 . TRBV7-9 14 CASSSRGINYGYTF TGTGCCAGCAGTTCAAGGGGGATAAACTATGGCTACACCTTC
. TRBJ2-7 . TRBV28 15 CASSFLNTGRGEQYF TGTGCCAGCAGTTTTCTCAACACAGGACGGGGCGAGCAGTACTTC
. TRBJ2-1 . TRBV28 15 CASSPRGMIDNEQFF TGTGCCAGCAGCCCAAGAGGCATGATAGATAATGAGCAGTTCTTC
TRBD1 TRBJ1-4 . TRBV28 17 CASSPRDRISTNEKLFF TGTGCCAGCAGCCCAAGGGACAGGATTTCAACTAATGAAAAACTGTTTTTT
. TRBJ1-1 . TRBV2 13 CASAGGLNTEAFF TGTGCCTCTGCGGGCGGTTTGAACACTGAAGCTTTCTTT
. TRBJ2-1 . TRBV5-4 15 CASSSWGSPYNEQFF TGTGCCAGCAGCTCTTGGGGGAGCCCCTACAATGAGCAGTTCTTC
. TRBJ1-1 once TRBV29-1 11 CSVRGGTEAFF TGCAGCGTGCGGGGGGGCACTGAAGCTTTCTTT
. TRBJ1-4 . TRBV27 17 CASSSYARRGRNEKLFF TGTGCCAGCAGTTCATACGCCCGCAGGGGACGTAATGAAAAACTGTTTTTT
. TRBJ1-2 . TRBV6-1 14 CASSGLGGDYGYTF TGTGCCAGCAGTGGTTTGGGGGGAGACTATGGCTACACCTTC
TRBD1 TRBJ2-7 . TRBV28 14 CASSPGQVRDEQYF TGTGCCAGCAGTCCTGGACAGGTCAGGGACGAGCAGTACTTC
. TRBJ2-7 . TRBV7-9 12 CASSFQGDEQYF TGTGCCAGCAGCTTTCAGGGTGACGAGCAGTACTTC
TRBD2 TRBJ2-1 once TRBV2 16 CASSGGGLARYNEQFF TGTGCCAGCAGTGGTGGTGGACTAGCCAGATACAATGAGCAGTTCTTC
. TRBJ2-2 . TRBV7-9 14 CASSSGPYTGELFF TGTGCCAGCAGCTCGGGACCTTACACCGGGGAGCTGTTTTTT
TRBD1 TRBJ2-5 . TRBV5-1 14 CASSLGTGKETQYF TGCGCCAGCAGCTTGGGGACAGGTAAAGAGACCCAGTACTTC
. TRBJ2-2 . TRBV6-1 13 CASSVEGLGELFF TGTGCCAGCAGTGTCGAGGGGCTCGGGGAGCTGTTTTTT
. TRBJ1-2 . TRBV10-1 15 CASSESTAPGYGYTF TGCGCCAGCAGTGAGTCGACAGCCCCCGGCTATGGCTACACCTTC
. TRBJ1-1 few TRBV25-1 16 CASSDPFSEQGTKAFF TGTGCCAGCAGTGATCCATTCTCGGAACAAGGGACAAAGGCTTTCTTT
TRBD2 TRBJ2-5 . TRBV5-1 15 CASSSRLAGQETQYF TGCGCCAGCAGTTCTCGACTAGCGGGTCAAGAGACCCAGTACTTC
. TRBJ2-7 once TRBV7-2 14 CASSLAGPLYEQYF TGTGCCAGCAGCTTAGCGGGACCCCTCTACGAGCAGTACTTC
. TRBJ2-3 . TRBV18 15 CASSPPGVWTDTQYF TGTGCCAGCTCACCACCGGGGGTCTGGACAGATACGCAGTATTTT
TRBD1 TRBJ1-1 . TRBV7-8 19 CASSLVPRYRGRGDTEAFF TGTGCCAGCAGCTTAGTTCCCCGGTACAGGGGAAGGGGGGACACTGAAGCTTTCTTT
. TRBJ1-1 . TRBV30 15 CAWSTIGGQNTEAFF TGTGCCTGGAGTACGATTGGGGGCCAGAACACTGAAGCTTTCTTT
. TRBJ2-1 . TRBV18 16 CASSILGKSSYNEQFF TGTGCCAGCTCAATCTTAGGGAAGAGCTCCTACAATGAGCAGTTCTTC
. TRBJ1-2 . TRBV5-1 15 CASSLAVGLNYGYTF TGCGCCAGCAGCTTGGCCGTGGGGCTTAACTATGGCTACACCTTC